Each of the 20 T cell receptor beta chains below was sequenced from the same sample in a study of blood T cell repertoires in COVID-19. Here immunoSEQ multiplex PCR was the method, and the copy in TCRdb shows in-frame clones only, minus some. The data hold 300,000 or so clones, with 86% observed a single time. The specimen was peripheral blood. The source is a woman aged 50 to 60 with acute or convalescent COVID-19.

The chain employs TRBV7-8 and TRBJ2-4; 8 nucleotides align to TRBD2. Germline V CDR1 and CDR2: SGHVS, FQNEAQ. This CDR3 contains 19 residues. V lost 5 bases to trimming and J lost 5 bases; unmatched junction nucleotides: 20. The CDR3 nucleotides are TGTGCCAGCAGCGCCGACCCGGGACTAGTCACGAGAGCGGAAAACATTCAGTACTTC. It yields the protein CASSADPGLVTRAENIQYF.

V usage is TRBV5-4 and J usage is TRBJ1-1; D not resolved. Germline V gives CDR1 SGHNT, CDR2 YYREEE (reference sequence). The CDR3 consists of 16 residues. V lost 1 base to trimming and J lost 5 bases, with 18 bases between them. Here the CDR3 DNA reads TGTGCCAGCAGCTTGATCGGCCGCGGCCGAGGGACTGAAGCTTTCTTT. Translation: CASSLIGRGRGTEAFF.

CDR3 sequence reads: CASSLVYSGDLSSYNEQFF. In DNA form, the CDR3 reads TGTGCCAGCAGCTTAGTATATTCCGGGGACTTAAGCTCCTACAATGAGCAGTTCTTC. The rearrangement links TRBV11-2 to TRBJ2-1, with D maybe TRBD2 (6 bases). CDR1 SGHAT and CDR2 FQNNGV come from the germline V gene. V shed 1 base and J shed 0 bases, with 19 bases lying between them. This CDR3 spans 19 amino acids.

V is TRBV6-1 and J is TRBJ2-4; tentative D call: TRBD2 (5 bases). CDR1 MNHNS and CDR2 SASEGT come from the germline V gene. This CDR3 is 13 amino acids long. V was shortened by 2 bases and J by 9 bases, with 11 bases between the two germline ends. The CDR3 nucleotides are TGTGCCAGCAGTGAATTGAGGGATATCATTCAGTACTTC. It encodes CASSELRDIIQYF.

A few counts support this clone. The J gene is TRBJ2-1, the V gene TRBV7-9; D gene ambiguous. The V end was cut by 1 base, the J end by 6 bases, with 7 bases between. This CDR3 has 13 amino acids. Germline V lookup: CDR1 SEHNR, CDR2 FQNEAQ (reference sequence). The CDR3 DNA reads as TGTGCCAGCAGCTTAGGGGCTGGCAATGAGCAGTTCTTC. It translates to CASSLGAGNEQFF.

The V call is TRBV7-9, the J call TRBJ2-2; no clear D. The germline CDR1 and CDR2 sequences are SEHNR and FQNEAQ (reference sequence). Trimming left V 2 bases short and J 1 base short, with 8 bases between. There are 15 residues in the CDR3. In DNA, the CDR3 is TGTGCCAGCAGCTTAAGTTCAGGGAACACCGGGGAGCTGTTTTTT. Residues: CASSLSSGNTGELFF. Variable domain in full (rest from reference TRBV7-9 and TRBJ2-2): DTGVSQNPRHKITKRGQNVTFRCDPISEHNRLYWYRQTLGQGPEFLTYFQNEAQLEKSRLLSDRFSAERPKGSFSTLEIQRTEQGDSAMYLCASSLSSGNTGELFFGEGSRLTVL.

The rearrangement uses TRBV7-2 and TRBJ2-1, with D perhaps matching TRBD1 (6 bases). This CDR3 is built from 14 residues. The V gene's germline CDR1 is SGHTA and CDR2 FQGNSA. V lost 7 bases and J lost 5, with 15 bases in between. CDR3 DNA: TGTGCCAGCACCTCTGGACAGCAGAACAATGAGCAGTTCTTC. Its protein is CASTSGQQNNEQFF.

The rearrangement joins TRBV28 to TRBJ2-1; 8 nucleotides align to TRBD2. CDR1 MDHEN and CDR2 SYDVKM come from the germline V gene. The CDR3 is 19 residues long. The ends lost 2 bases at V and 0 bases at J; junction bases unmatched: 12. In DNA form, the CDR3 reads TGTGCCAGCAGTTTACACTTGGGCTTAGCGGGACTCTCCTACAATGAGCAGTTCTTC. Translated, it gives CASSLHLGLAGLSYNEQFF.

This clone was recorded a few times. The chain carries TRBV7-9 and TRBJ1-2; 7 bases agree with TRBD1. The V segment lost 7 bases and the J segment 1 base; nucleotides outside the gene matches: 15. Germline V gene data show CDR1 as SEHNR and CDR2 as FQNEAQ (reference sequence). The CDR3 has 17 residues. In DNA form, the CDR3 reads TGTGCCAGCATCGACTCGAGGAGGGACAGCTTTAACTATGGCTACACCTTC. Protein sequence: CASIDSRRDSFNYGYTF.

The chain uses TRBV3-1 (or the pseudogene TRBV3-2) and TRBJ2-1; TRBD2 matches at 13 bases. The CDR3 loop spans 14 amino acids. V dropped 5 bases and J dropped 9; count of bases not matched to a gene: 4. CDR1 LGHDT and CDR2 YNNKEL come from the germline V gene (reference sequence). This chain's CDR3 is CASSRTSGSSEQFF. DNA for the CDR3: TGTGCCAGCAGCAGGACTAGCGGGAGCAGTGAGCAGTTCTTC.

The rearrangement joins TRBV7-9 to TRBJ1-2, with unresolved D. Trimming took off 1 base at V and 4 bases at J, with 7 bases between the two ends. This CDR3 has 13 amino acids. Germline V gene sequence: CDR1 SEHNR, CDR2 FQNEAQ (reference sequence). The CDR3 loop reads CASSLVGSYGYTF. The DNA for the CDR3 is TGTGCCAGCAGCTTAGTCGGGAGCTATGGCTACACCTTC.

J is TRBJ1-5 and V is TRBV7-9, with D possibly TRBD1 on 6 matching bases. Germline assignment: CDR1 SEHNR and CDR2 FQNEAQ (reference sequence). Trimming stripped 4 bases from V and 4 bases from J, with 14 bases between. CDR3 length: 15 amino acids. The CDR3 reads CASSSGQIFNQPQHF. Here the CDR3 DNA reads TGTGCCAGCAGCTCTGGACAGATCTTTAATCAGCCCCAGCATTTT.

The chain joins TRBV7-9 to TRBJ2-7, with D possibly matching TRBD1 (5 bases). CDR3 length equals 14 residues. V dropped 1 base and J dropped 1 base, with 8 bases sitting between them. Germline CDR1 and CDR2: SEHNR and FQNEAQ (reference sequence). The CDR3 loop is CASSLEGRSYEQYF. CDR3 DNA sequence: TGTGCCAGCAGCTTAGAGGGGCGGTCCTACGAGCAGTACTTC.

This clone was picked up a small number of times. Other nucleotide sequences in the sample specify the same CDR3. V is TRBV9 and J is TRBJ2-7; D gene ambiguous. Germline V CDR1 and CDR2: SGDLS, YYNGEE. V dropped 4 bases and J dropped 0 bases, with 5 bases sitting between them. The CDR3 has 12 amino acids. CDR3 region: CASSSRSYEQYF. In nucleotides, the CDR3 is TGTGCCAGCAGCTCCCGCTCCTACGAGCAGTACTTC.

The CDR3 bases are TGTGCCAGCAGTTACTCACATGGGGCCCCCCGCACTGAAGCTTTCTTT. Encoded protein: CASSYSHGAPRTEAFF. This chain links TRBV6-2 or TRBV6-3 with TRBJ1-1; tentatively, D is TRBD1 (5 bases). V gave up 0 bases and J gave up 4 bases, with 15 bases separating them. The CDR3 is 16 residues long. CDR1 is MNHEY and CDR2 is SVGEGT in the germline V gene.

The chain joins TRBV7-2 to TRBJ2-5; no reliable D call. The CDR3 totals 13 residues. Trimming removed 3 bases from V and 2 bases from J, with 7 bases in between. Germline V gene sequence: CDR1 SGHTA, CDR2 FQGNSA. CDR3 in DNA: TGTGCCAGCAGCTTTGGCATTCAAGAGACCCAGTACTTC. Translating it yields CASSFGIQETQYF. The variable domain in full, with the rest retrieved from reference TRBV7-2 and TRBJ2-5, is GAGVSQSPSNKVTEKGKDVELRCDPISGHTALYWYRQSLGQGLEFLIYFQGNSAPDKSGLPSDRFSAERTGGSVSTLTIQRTQQEDSAVYLCASSFGIQETQYFGPGTRLLVL.

The chain is built from TRBV19 and TRBJ1-5, with 10 bases fitting TRBD1. The length of the CDR3 is 17 residues. Germline lookup yields CDR1 LNHDA and CDR2 SQIVND (reference sequence). V was pared by 5 bases and J by 0 bases, with 7 bases of the junction left unmatched. The chain's CDR3 is CASSGDRGFNSNQPQHF. In DNA, the CDR3 is TGTGCCAGTAGTGGGGACAGGGGTTTTAATAGCAATCAGCCCCAGCATTTT.

J is TRBJ1-5 and V is TRBV19; D is possibly TRBD1 (6 bases). V was shortened by 6 bases and J by 1 base, with 13 bases between the two germline ends. Germline CDR1 reads LNHDA; CDR2 reads SQIVND (reference sequence). The CDR3 runs to 15 residues. This CDR3 is CASSPGTLSNQPQHF. In DNA form, the CDR3 reads TGTGCCAGTAGCCCCGGGACACTAAGCAATCAGCCCCAGCATTTT.

This clone was seen a few times. This chain links TRBV6-6 with TRBJ1-6; D is perhaps TRBD1 (6 bases). Looked up from germline, CDR1 is MNHNY and CDR2 is SVGAGI (reference sequence). The CDR3 has 14 amino acids. The V end lost 0 bases, the J end lost 7 bases, and 7 bases lay between the germline ends. CDR3 coding DNA: TGTGCCAGCAGTTACTCTACAGGGAATTCACCCCTCCACTTT. Its protein is CASSYSTGNSPLHF.

This rearrangement joins TRBV4-2 to TRBJ1-2; TRBD1 matches at 11 bases. The CDR3 sequence is 15 residues long. In germline, CDR1 is LGHNA, CDR2 YNFKEQ. Germline trimming cut 3 bases from V and 3 bases from J; bases unmatched to any gene: 3. The CDR3 nucleotides are TGTGCCAGCAGCCAGGGACAGGGGGTTCACTATGGCTACACCTTC. Encoded protein: CASSQGQGVHYGYTF.